This TCR beta chain was captured in a study of human T cells and chemical hapten exposure. About the research overall: Sensitization used 2% DPC on about 2 cm by about 2 cm upper inner arm skin.

In TCRdb, the RACE reads were re-called with MiXCR into one record per CDR3 protein. Of a few hundred thousand distinct CDR3 sequences in the sample, roughly 8.9% were seen once. About this clonotype itself: Its antigen is still unknown.

Time point in this sample: pre-sensitization, week 0. Indicated treatment: therapeutic diphenylcyclopropenone sensitization with weekly scalp DPC. Ahead of each patch test application, blood was drawn. Patients had alopecia, were aged 18 to 70, and were not pregnant. The study's findings and limits: Significantly more large CDR3 similarity clusters arose among expanded TCRs than among controls.

The input for sequencing was whole blood, taken in connection with sensitization to the hapten diphenylcyclopropenone (DPC). The source of this sequence is a woman between 35 and 50 years old with alopecia areata. Some clones in this sample may be carry-over from other donors' samples.

CDR3 DNA sequence: TGTGCCAGCAGTCCGGTAGCGGTCTCCTACGAGCAGTACTTC. It specifies CASSPVAVSYEQYF. This chain uses TRBV28 with TRBJ2-7, with D possibly TRBD2 on 6 matching bases. Trimming removed 5 bases at V and 0 bases at J, with 11 bases between. Germline V gives CDR1 MDHEN, CDR2 SYDVKM. This CDR3 is built from 14 residues.